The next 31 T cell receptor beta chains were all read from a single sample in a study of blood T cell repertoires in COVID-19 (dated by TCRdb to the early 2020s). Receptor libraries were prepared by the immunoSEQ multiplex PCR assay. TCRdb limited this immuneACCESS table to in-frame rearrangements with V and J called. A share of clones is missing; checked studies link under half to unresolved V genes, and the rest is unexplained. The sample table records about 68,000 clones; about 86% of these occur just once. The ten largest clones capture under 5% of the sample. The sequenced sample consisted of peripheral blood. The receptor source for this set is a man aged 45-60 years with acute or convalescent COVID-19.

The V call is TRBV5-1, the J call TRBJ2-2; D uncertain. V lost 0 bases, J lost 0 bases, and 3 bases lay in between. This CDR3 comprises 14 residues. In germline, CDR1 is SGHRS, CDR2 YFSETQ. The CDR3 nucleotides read TGCGCCAGCAGCTTGGCTCCGAACACCGGGGAGCTGTTTTTT. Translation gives CASSLAPNTGELFF.

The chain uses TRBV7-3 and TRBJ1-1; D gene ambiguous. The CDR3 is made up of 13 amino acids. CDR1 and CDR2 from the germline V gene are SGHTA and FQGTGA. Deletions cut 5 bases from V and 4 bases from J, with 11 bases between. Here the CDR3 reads CASSLEGFTEAFF. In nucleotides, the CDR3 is TGTGCCAGCAGCCTGGAGGGTTTCACTGAAGCTTTCTTT.

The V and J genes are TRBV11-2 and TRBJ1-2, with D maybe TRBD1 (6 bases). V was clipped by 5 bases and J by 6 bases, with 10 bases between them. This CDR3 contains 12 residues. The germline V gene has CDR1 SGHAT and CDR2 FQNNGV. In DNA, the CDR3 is TGTGCCAGCAGCGCCCGGGACAATGGCTACACCTTC. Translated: CASSARDNGYTF. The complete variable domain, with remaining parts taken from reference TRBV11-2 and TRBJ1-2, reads EAGVAQSPRYKIIEKRQSVAFWCNPISGHATLYWYQQILGQGPKLLIQFQNNGVVDDSQLPKDRFSAERLKGVDSTLKIQPAKLEDSAVYLCASSARDNGYTFGSGTRLTVV.

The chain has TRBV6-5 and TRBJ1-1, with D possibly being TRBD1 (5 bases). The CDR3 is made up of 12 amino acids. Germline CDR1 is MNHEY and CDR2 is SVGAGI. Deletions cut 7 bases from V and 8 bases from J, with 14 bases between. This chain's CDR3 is CASTRGSGEAFF. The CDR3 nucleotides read TGTGCCAGCACTCGGGGGTCGGGGGAAGCTTTCTTT.

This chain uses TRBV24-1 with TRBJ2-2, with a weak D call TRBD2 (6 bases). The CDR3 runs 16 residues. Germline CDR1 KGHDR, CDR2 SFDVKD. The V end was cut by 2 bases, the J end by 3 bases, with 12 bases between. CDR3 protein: CATSDSRDSYTGELFF. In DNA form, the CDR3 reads TGTGCCACCAGTGATTCACGGGACTCCTACACCGGGGAGCTGTTTTTT.

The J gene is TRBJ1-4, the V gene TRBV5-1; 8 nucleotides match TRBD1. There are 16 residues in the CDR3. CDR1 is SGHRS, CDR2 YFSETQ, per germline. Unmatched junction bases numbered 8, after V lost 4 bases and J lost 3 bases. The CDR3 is CASSPGQGQSNEKLFF. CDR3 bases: TGCGCCAGCAGCCCTGGACAGGGTCAATCTAATGAAAAACTGTTTTTT.

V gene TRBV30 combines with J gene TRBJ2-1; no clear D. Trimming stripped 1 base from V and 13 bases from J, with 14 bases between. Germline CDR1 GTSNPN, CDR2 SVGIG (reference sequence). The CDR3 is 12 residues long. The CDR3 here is CAWSGERNVQFF. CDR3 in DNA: TGTGCCTGGAGTGGAGAGAGAAACGTACAGTTCTTC.

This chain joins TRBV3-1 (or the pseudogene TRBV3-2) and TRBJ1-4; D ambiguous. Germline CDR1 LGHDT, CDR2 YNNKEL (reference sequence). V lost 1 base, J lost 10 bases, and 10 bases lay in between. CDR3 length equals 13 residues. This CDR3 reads CASSQGQAGKLFF. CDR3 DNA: TGTGCCAGCAGCCAAGGCCAGGCTGGAAAACTGTTTTTT.

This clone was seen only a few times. The CDR3 DNA is TGTGCCAGCAGCCATGACAGAGATGAAGCTTTCTTT. Translation gives CASSHDRDEAFF. The genes are TRBV6-5 and TRBJ1-1; maybe TRBD1 (5 bases). Germline V gives CDR1 MNHEY, CDR2 SVGAGI. The CDR3 is 12 residues long. V dropped 6 bases and J dropped 7 bases, with 12 bases sitting between them.

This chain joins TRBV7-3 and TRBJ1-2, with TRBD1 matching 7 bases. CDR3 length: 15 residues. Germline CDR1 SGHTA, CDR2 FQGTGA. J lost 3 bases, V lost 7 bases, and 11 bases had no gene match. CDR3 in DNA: TGTGCCAGCAACTTTTCCGAGGGGGCGGACTATGGCTACACCTTC. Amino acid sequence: CASNFSEGADYGYTF.

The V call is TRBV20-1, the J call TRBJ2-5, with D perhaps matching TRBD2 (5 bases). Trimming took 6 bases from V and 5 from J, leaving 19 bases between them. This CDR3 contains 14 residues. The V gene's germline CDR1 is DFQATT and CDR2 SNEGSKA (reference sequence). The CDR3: CSASSSAPGETQYF. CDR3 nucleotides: TGCAGTGCCAGTAGTAGCGCCCCTGGGGAGACCCAGTACTTC.

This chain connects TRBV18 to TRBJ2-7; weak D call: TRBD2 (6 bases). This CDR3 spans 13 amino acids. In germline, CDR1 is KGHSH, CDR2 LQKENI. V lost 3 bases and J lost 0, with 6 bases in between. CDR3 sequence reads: CASSPGGSYEQYF. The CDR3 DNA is TGTGCCAGCTCACCGGGGGGCTCCTACGAGCAGTACTTC.

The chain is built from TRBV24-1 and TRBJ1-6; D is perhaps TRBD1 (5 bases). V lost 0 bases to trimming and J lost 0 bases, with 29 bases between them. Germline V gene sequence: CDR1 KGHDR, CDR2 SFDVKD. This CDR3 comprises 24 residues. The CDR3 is CATSDLQGGWKTGPTSSYNSPLHF. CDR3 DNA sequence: TGTGCCACCAGTGATTTGCAGGGCGGCTGGAAAACAGGTCCTACGAGCTCCTATAATTCACCCCTCCACTTT.

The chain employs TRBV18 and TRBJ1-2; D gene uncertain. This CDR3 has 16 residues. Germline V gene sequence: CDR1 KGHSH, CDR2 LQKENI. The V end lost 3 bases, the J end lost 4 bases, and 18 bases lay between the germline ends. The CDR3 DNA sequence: TGTGCCAGCTCACCCTCCGAGGCTAGACGGGGCTATGGCTACACCTTC. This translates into CASSPSEARRGYGYTF.

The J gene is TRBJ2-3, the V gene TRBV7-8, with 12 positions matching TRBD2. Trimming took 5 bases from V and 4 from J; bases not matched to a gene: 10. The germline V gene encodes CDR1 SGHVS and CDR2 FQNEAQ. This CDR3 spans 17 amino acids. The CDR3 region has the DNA TGTGCCAGCAGCCCTAGACCGGGACTAGCGGGTTCAGATACGCAGTATTTT. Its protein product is CASSPRPGLAGSDTQYF.

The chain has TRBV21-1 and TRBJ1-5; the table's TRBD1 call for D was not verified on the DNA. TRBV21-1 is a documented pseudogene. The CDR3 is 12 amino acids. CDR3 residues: CASSNKDKPQHF. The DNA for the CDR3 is TGTGCCAGCAGCAACAAGGACAAGCCCCAGCATTTT.

The CDR3 region has the DNA TGCGCCAGCAGCCTGGGACAGGGAGGGAACACTGAAGCTTTCTTT. It specifies CASSLGQGGNTEAFF. The chain recombines TRBV5-1 with TRBJ1-1; 9 positions agree with TRBD1. The CDR3 sequence is 15 residues long. Per germline, CDR1 SGHRS and CDR2 YFSETQ. V lost 4 bases to trimming and J lost 1 base; unmatched junction nucleotides: 5.

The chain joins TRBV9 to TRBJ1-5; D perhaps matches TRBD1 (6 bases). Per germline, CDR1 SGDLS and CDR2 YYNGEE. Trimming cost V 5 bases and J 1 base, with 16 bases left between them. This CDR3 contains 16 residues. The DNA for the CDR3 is TGTGCCAGCAGTCTTGGGGGCCCGGGGAGCAATCAGCCCCAGCATTTT. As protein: CASSLGGPGSNQPQHF.

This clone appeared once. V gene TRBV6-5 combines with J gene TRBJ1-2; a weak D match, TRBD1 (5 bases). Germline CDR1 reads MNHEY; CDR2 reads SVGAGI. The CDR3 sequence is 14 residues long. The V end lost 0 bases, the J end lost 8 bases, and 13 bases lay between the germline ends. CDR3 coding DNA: TGTGCCAGCAGTTACTCGAGGGCGGGACGGGGCTACACCTTC. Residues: CASSYSRAGRGYTF.

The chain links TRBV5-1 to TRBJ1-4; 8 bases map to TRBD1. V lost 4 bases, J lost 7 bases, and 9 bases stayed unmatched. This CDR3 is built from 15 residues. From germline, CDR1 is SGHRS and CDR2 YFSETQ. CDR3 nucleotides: TGCGCCAGCAGCAACTACGGGACAGGCGGTGAAAAACTGTTTTTT. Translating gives CASSNYGTGGEKLFF.

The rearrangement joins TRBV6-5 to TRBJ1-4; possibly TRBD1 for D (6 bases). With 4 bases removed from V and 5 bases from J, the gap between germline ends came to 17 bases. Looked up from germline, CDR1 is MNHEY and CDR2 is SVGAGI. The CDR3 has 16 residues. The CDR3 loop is CASSSTDRSMNEKLFF. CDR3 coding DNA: TGTGCCAGCAGTTCGACCGACAGGAGTATGAATGAAAAACTGTTTTTT.

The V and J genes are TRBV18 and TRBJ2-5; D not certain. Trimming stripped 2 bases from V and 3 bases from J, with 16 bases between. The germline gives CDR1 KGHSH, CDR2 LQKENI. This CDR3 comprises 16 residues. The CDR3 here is CASSPTPPTEKETQYF. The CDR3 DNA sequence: TGTGCCAGCTCACCAACCCCCCCGACGGAGAAAGAGACCCAGTACTTC.

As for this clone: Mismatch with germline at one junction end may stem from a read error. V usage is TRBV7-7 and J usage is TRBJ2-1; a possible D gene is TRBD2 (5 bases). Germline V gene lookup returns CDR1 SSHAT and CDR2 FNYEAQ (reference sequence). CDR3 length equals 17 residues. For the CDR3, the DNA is TGTGCTAGCAGCCCCTATCGGACGGGGAGCTCCTACAATGAGCAGTTCTTC. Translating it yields CASSPYRTGSSYNEQFF.

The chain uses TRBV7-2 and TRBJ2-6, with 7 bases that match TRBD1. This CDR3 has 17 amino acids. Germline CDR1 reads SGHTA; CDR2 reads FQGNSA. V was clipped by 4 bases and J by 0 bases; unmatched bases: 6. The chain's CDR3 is CASSYEDRSSGANVLTF. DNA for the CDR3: TGTGCCAGCAGCTACGAGGACAGGAGCTCTGGGGCCAACGTCCTGACTTTC.

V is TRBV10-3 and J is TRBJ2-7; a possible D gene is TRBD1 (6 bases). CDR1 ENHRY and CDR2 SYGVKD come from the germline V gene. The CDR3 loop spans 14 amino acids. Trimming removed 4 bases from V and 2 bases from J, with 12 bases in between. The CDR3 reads CAISGGQIPYEQYF. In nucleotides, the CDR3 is TGTGCCATCAGTGGCGGACAGATACCCTACGAGCAGTACTTC.

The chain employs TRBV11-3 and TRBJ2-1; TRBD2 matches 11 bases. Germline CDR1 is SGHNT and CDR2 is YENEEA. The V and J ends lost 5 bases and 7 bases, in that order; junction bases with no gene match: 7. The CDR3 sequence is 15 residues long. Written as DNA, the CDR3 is TGTGCCAGCAGCCACAGGACTAGCGGGTTTAATGAGCAGTTCTTC. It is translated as CASSHRTSGFNEQFF.

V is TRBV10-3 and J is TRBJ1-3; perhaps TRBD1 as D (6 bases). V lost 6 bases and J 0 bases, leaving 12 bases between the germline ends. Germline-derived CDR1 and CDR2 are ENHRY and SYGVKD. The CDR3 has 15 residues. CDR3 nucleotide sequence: TGTGCCATCAGCCGACAGGTTAGCTCTGGAAACACCATATATTTT. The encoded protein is CAISRQVSSGNTIYF.

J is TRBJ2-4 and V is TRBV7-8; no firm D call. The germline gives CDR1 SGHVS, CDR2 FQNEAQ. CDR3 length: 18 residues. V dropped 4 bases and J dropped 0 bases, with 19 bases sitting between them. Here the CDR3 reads CASSSVWAVGLAKNIQYF. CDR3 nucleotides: TGTGCCAGCAGCTCGGTATGGGCAGTGGGTTTAGCCAAAAACATTCAGTACTTC.

The CDR3 DNA follows: TGTGCCAGCAGCCCCAGGACAGAGCTTAACTATGGCTACACCTTC. It codes for CASSPRTELNYGYTF. The chain has TRBV7-9 and TRBJ1-2; a possible D gene is TRBD1 (6 bases). This CDR3 comprises 15 residues. V was cut by 5 bases and J by 1 base, with 14 bases left in between. CDR1 is SEHNR and CDR2 is FQNEAQ in the germline V gene (reference sequence).

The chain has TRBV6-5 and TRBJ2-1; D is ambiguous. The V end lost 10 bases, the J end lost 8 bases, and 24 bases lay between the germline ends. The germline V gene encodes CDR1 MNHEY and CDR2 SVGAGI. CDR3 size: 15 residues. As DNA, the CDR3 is TGTGCCACCCTGGGCGTCCCGCCAATTGTCTATGAGCAGTTCTTC. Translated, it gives CATLGVPPIVYEQFF.

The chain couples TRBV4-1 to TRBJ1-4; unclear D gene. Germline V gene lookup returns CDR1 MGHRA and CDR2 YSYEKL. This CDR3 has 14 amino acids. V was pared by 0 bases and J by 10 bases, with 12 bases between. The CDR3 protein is CASSQDAGSGKLFF. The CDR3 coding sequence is TGCGCCAGCAGCCAAGACGCTGGCTCGGGAAAACTGTTTTTT.